The following is a T cell receptor (beta chain) sequence with its context. The sample belongs to a study of sequential checkpoint blockade in melanoma. As for the study in general: Maintenance nivolumab came after either treatment sequence.

The CDR3 loop spans 14 amino acids. The J segment lost 6 bases and the V segment lost 6 bases, leaving 4 bases of the junction unmatched. CDR1 is MNHEY and CDR2 is SMNVEV in the germline V gene (reference sequence). Some clones are missing from TCRdb's copy, which holds only in-frame ones; the method was immunoSEQ multiplex PCR. The repertoire consists of 34,000 or so clones, with approximately 77% occurring once and the leading ten covering under 20%. Treatment described: randomized to nivolumab then ipilimumab (arm A) or the reverse (arm B). None of the patients previously received DNA-damaging chemotherapy. Live CD3+CD8+ CD19− CD56− cells were sorted from PBMCs.

The source material was CD8+ T cells sorted from blood (inferred from file names), sampled from a patient given nivolumab and ipilimumab in sequence. This chain uses TRBV27 with TRBJ2-2; 10 bases align to TRBD2. This TCR was sampled from a human donor with melanoma. The CDR3 here is CASRLAGAPGELFF. DNA for the CDR3: TGTGCCAGCAGGCTAGCGGGAGCCCCCGGGGAGCTGTTTTTT.